This note documents a single TCR beta chain sequence. Its specificity is unknown. These data come from a study of T cells after yellow fever vaccination. Each CDR3 protein gets one entry after TCRdb re-called the 5' RACE reads with MiXCR. This sample has about 110,000 distinct CDR3 sequences, with approximately 8.4% found just once. Regarding the study as a whole: A secondary response was less intense yet reached its peak sooner, at day 5 versus 15.

From germline, CDR1 is ENHRY and CDR2 SYGVKD. V shed 4 bases, J shed 4 bases, and the junction held 4 bases outside the gene matches. The CDR3 contains 16 residues. The chain links TRBV10-3 to TRBJ2-6, with TRBD1 matching over 10 bases. Sequenced material: CD8+ T cells sorted from PBMCs, taken 45 days after the yellow fever booster vaccination. The clonotype comes from a man aged 25 to 40 who received the YFV17D yellow fever vaccine. CDR3 residues: CAISGTGGSGANVLTF. The DNA of the CDR3 is TGTGCCATCAGTGGGACAGGGGGATCAGGGGCCAACGTCCTGACTTTC.